This T cell receptor (beta chain) was sequenced during a study of shared clonotypes between healthy human individuals. Terminally differentiated effector memory CD45RA+ cells were left out of the naive CD8 fraction, which was CD45RO-negative and positively selected for CCR7. Comment on this clone: The antigen is not known. The same CDR3 can be traced to other DNA sequences in this sample.

Study-level findings and limits: Only a few donors were included, so the genetic and exposure-history diversity represented was limited. Lower generation probabilities were found for non-shared clonotypes than for those shared by all four donors. Investigators collected only blood, and repertoires in tissues likely differ. Naive CD4 clonotypes were shared across several donors at roughly 5%.

The V and J ends lost 1 base and 0 bases respectively, with 7 bases between them. The germline V gene encodes CDR1 SQVTM and CDR2 ANQGSEA. This CDR3 contains 14 residues. The table came from immunoSEQ multiplex PCR; TCRdb's copy has only in-frame clones and leaves some out. The repertoire holds about 2.1 million clones, with around 95% as singletons. The V call is TRBV29-1, the J call TRBJ2-1, with D possibly being TRBD2 (6 bases). The receptor comes from a man between 18 and 35 years old in good health. Some clones in this sample may be carry-over from other donors' samples. Sequencing was performed on naive CD8+ T cells from PBMCs. The CDR3 DNA follows: TGCAGCGTTGAAGGTAGCGGCTCCTACAATGAGCAGTTCTTC. Translating it yields CSVEGSGSYNEQFF.